The rows below give T cell receptor beta chains drawn from one sample of a study of blood T cell repertoires in COVID-19. TCRdb keeps only in-frame clones here, not all; method: immunoSEQ multiplex PCR. The sample shows 150,000 to 200,000 clones, about three quarters of them seen only once. The sequencing input was peripheral blood. The origin of the receptors is a woman in her 70s with acute or convalescent COVID-19. CDR3s include the opening cysteine and the closing phenylalanine or tryptophan. A D gene is named only where the DNA matches it firmly. Clone size appears in some rows only: once, few, many, or a class for an expanded clone.

NA	TRBV19	TRBJ1-1	NA	CASSKRVGTEAFF	TGTGCCAGTAGTAAGAGGGTCGGCACTGAAGCTTTCTTT
NA	TRBV5-1	TRBJ2-7	TRBD1	CASRRDSYEQYF	TGCGCCAGCAGAAGGGACAGCTACGAGCAGTACTTC
NA	TRBV21-1	TRBJ2-5	NA	CRGGLETQYF	TGCCGGGGGGGTTTGGAGACCCAGTACTTC
NA	TRBV24-1	TRBJ2-1	TRBD2	CATSPGEGPRSYNEQFF	TGTGCCACCAGTCCCGGGGAGGGACCTCGCTCCTACAATGAGCAGTTCTTC
NA	TRBV27	TRBJ2-3	NA	CASRGLLTDTQYF	TGTGCCAGCAGGGGACTGCTCACAGATACGCAGTATTTT
NA	TRBV20-1	TRBJ1-6	NA	CSASLGEGSPLHF	TGCAGTGCTAGTTTGGGGGAGGGGTCACCCCTCCACTTT
few	TRBV12-3/TRBV12-4	TRBJ1-5	NA	CASSIGQNQPQHF	TGTGCCAGCAGTATTGGACAGAATCAGCCCCAGCATTTT
NA	TRBV18	TRBJ2-4	TRBD2	CASSRPSGDKNIQYF	TGTGCCAGCTCACGTCCTAGCGGCGATAAAAACATTCAGTACTTC
NA	TRBV11-2	TRBJ2-3	TRBD2	CASSRSGRETDTQYF	TGTGCCAGCAGCCGAAGCGGGAGGGAGACAGATACGCAGTATTTT
once	TRBV11-2	TRBJ2-1	TRBD1	CASSLLRNRGRNNEQFF	TGTGCCAGCAGCTTACTGAGAAACAGGGGTCGAAACAATGAGCAGTTCTTC
NA	TRBV19	TRBJ1-4	NA	CASSNRAGDEKLFF	TGTGCCAGTAGTAACAGGGCCGGGGATGAAAAACTGTTTTTT
NA	TRBV5-4	TRBJ1-2	NA	CASSLMGGQINGYTF	TGTGCCAGCAGCTTAATGGGGGGTCAAATTAATGGCTACACCTTC
NA	TRBV5-4	TRBJ2-2	TRBD2	CASSSRGSGSPAGELFF	TGTGCCAGCAGCTCTAGAGGTAGCGGGAGTCCCGCCGGGGAGCTGTTTTTT
NA	TRBV6-1	TRBJ2-7	TRBD1	CASSVGIWTGSAEQYF	TGTGCCAGCAGTGTGGGGATATGGACAGGGTCGGCCGAGCAGTACTTC
NA	TRBV9	TRBJ2-1	TRBD2	CASTPLAGTYNEQFF	TGTGCCAGCACCCCACTAGCGGGAACCTACAATGAGCAGTTCTTC
NA	TRBV11-2	TRBJ2-7	NA	CASSLEVVYEQYF	TGTGCCAGCAGCTTAGAGGTAGTCTACGAGCAGTACTTC
NA	TRBV11-1	TRBJ1-1	NA	CASSSVNGGAFF	TGTGCCAGCAGCTCAGTGAACGGGGGAGCTTTCTTT
many	TRBV7-3	TRBJ2-7	NA	CASSPNGGYEQYF	TGTGCCAGCAGCCCGAACGGAGGATACGAGCAGTACTTC
NA	TRBV19	TRBJ2-5	NA	CASSIPGAWVTQYF	TGTGCCAGTAGTATTCCAGGGGCCTGGGTGACCCAGTACTTC
NA	TRBV5-1	TRBJ1-1	TRBD1	CASSPRPRQGPNTEAFF	TGCGCCAGCAGCCCACGGCCCCGACAGGGTCCGAACACTGAAGCTTTCTTT
few	TRBV3-1/TRBV3-2	TRBJ2-7	NA	CASSQAAYEQYF	TGTGCCAGCAGCCAAGCTGCCTACGAGCAGTACTTC
NA	TRBV7-9	TRBJ1-1	TRBD1	CASSLGQGSRNTEAFF	TGTGCCAGCAGCTTAGGACAGGGGTCTAGGAACACTGAAGCTTTCTTT
NA	TRBV27	TRBJ2-7	NA	CASSLSSGVDYEQYF	TGTGCCAGCAGTTTATCGTCAGGGGTGGACTACGAGCAGTACTTC
NA	TRBV19	TRBJ2-1	NA	CASSPGFATQNEQFF	TGTGCCAGTAGTCCGGGGTTCGCAACACAAAATGAGCAGTTCTTC
NA	TRBV5-5	TRBJ1-2	TRBD1	CASSPDPGQGEVSGYTF	TGTGCCAGCAGCCCCGATCCGGGACAGGGGGAAGTGAGTGGCTACACCTTC
once	TRBV7-8	TRBJ1-1	NA	CASSLDMNTEAFF	TGTGCCAGCAGCTTAGACATGAACACTGAAGCTTTCTTT
NA	TRBV5-4	TRBJ1-4	NA	CASSLGPSEKLFF	TGTGCCAGCAGCCTGGGCCCTAGCGAAAAACTGTTTTTT
NA	TRBV18	TRBJ2-2	TRBD1	CASSPPPLKGANTGELFF	TGTGCCAGCTCACCACCGCCTTTAAAGGGGGCAAACACCGGGGAGCTGTTTTTT
NA	TRBV5-1	TRBJ2-1	TRBD2	CASSSLVSGSSNEQFF	TGCGCCAGCAGCAGTTTGGTTAGCGGGAGTTCCAATGAGCAGTTCTTC
few	TRBV6-5	TRBJ2-1	NA	CASSRSGNEQFF	TGTGCCAGCAGTAGGTCGGGGAATGAGCAGTTCTTC
NA	TRBV5-1	TRBJ1-2	TRBD1	CASRKERQGYGYTF	TGCGCCAGCAGAAAGGAGCGACAGGGATATGGCTACACCTTC
NA	TRBV19	TRBJ2-3	NA	CASSIPVFSDTQYF	TGTGCCAGTAGTATACCCGTTTTCTCAGATACGCAGTATTTT
NA	TRBV2	TRBJ1-5	NA	CASSKYENQPQHF	TGTGCCAGCAGTAAATACGAGAATCAGCCCCAGCATTTT
NA	TRBV28	TRBJ1-2	TRBD1	CASRMTGGVLLGYTF	TGTGCCAGCAGGATGACAGGGGGCGTATTGCTTGGCTACACCTTC
NA	TRBV19	TRBJ1-5	NA	CASSIGGWGNQPQHF	TGTGCCAGTAGTATTGGCGGTTGGGGCAATCAGCCCCAGCATTTT
NA	TRBV6-4	TRBJ1-2	TRBD1	CASSDKGSNRGQLYGYTF	TGTGCCAGCAGTGATAAGGGGAGCAACAGGGGGCAGCTCTATGGCTACACCTTC
NA	TRBV7-6	TRBJ2-2	NA	CASSLEAGALNTGELFF	TGTGCCAGCAGCTTAGAGGCAGGCGCTCTGAACACCGGGGAGCTGTTTTTT
NA	TRBV2	TRBJ2-2	TRBD2	CASSYGLAGSTGELFF	TGTGCCAGCAGCTATGGACTAGCGGGTTCCACCGGGGAGCTGTTTTTT
NA	TRBV21-1	TRBJ1-1	NA	CASSKVAGRISNTEAFF	TGTGCCAGCAGCAAAGTTGCGGGCAGAATTTCGAACACTGAAGCTTTCTTT
few	TRBV5-4	TRBJ1-2	NA	CASRPAGTYRNYGYTF	TGTGCCAGCAGACCGGCCGGGACATATAGGAACTATGGCTACACCTTC
once	TRBV3-1/TRBV3-2	TRBJ2-2	NA	CASSQILATGELFF	TGTGCCAGCAGCCAAATATTGGCCACCGGGGAGCTGTTTTTT
NA	TRBV6-1	TRBJ2-7	TRBD2	CASSDRRLAGKLSEQYF	TGTGCCAGCAGTGACCGTCGACTAGCGGGAAAGTTGAGTGAGCAGTACTTC
NA	TRBV19	TRBJ2-2	NA	CASSTQGGTAGELFF	TGTGCCAGTAGTACCCAGGGGGGAACGGCCGGGGAGCTGTTTTTT
NA	TRBV19	TRBJ1-5	NA	CASSNRGLRYNQPQHF	TGTGCCAGTAGCAATAGGGGCCTGAGGTACAATCAGCCCCAGCATTTT
NA	TRBV30	TRBJ2-5	TRBD1	CAWRRWAAGGVETQYF	TGTGCCTGGCGGAGATGGGCGGCAGGGGGCGTTGAGACCCAGTACTTC
once	TRBV6-5	TRBJ2-5	TRBD2	CASSGLVAETQYF	TGTGCCAGCAGCGGACTAGTCGCCGAGACCCAGTACTTC
NA	TRBV11-2	TRBJ2-5	NA	CASSLDHSRGSETQYF	TGTGCCAGCAGCTTAGATCACAGCAGGGGTTCAGAGACCCAGTACTTC
NA	TRBV7-9	TRBJ2-5	NA	CASSFGQGRETQYF	TGTGCCAGCAGCTTCGGTCAGGGTCGAGAGACCCAGTACTTC
few	TRBV24-1	TRBJ2-3	TRBD2	CAKTDGLADPEDTQYF	TGTGCCAAAACGGATGGACTAGCAGATCCTGAAGATACGCAGTATTTT
NA	TRBV27	TRBJ1-2	TRBD1	CASSPQVAGGNYGYTF	TGTGCCAGCAGCCCTCAAGTGGCAGGGGGCAACTATGGCTACACCTTC
NA	TRBV5-4	TRBJ2-1	TRBD1	CASSSGQGTYNEQFF	TGTGCCAGCAGCTCTGGACAGGGGACCTACAATGAGCAGTTCTTC
few	TRBV6-6	TRBJ2-1	TRBD2	CASSQAGLAGLDEQFF	TGTGCCAGCAGTCAGGCAGGACTAGCGGGATTGGATGAGCAGTTCTTC
NA	TRBV5-4	TRBJ2-2	NA	CASSPHGSIAGELFF	TGTGCCAGCAGCCCGCATGGCTCGATTGCCGGGGAGCTGTTTTTT
NA	TRBV27	TRBJ2-6	NA	CASSFSGANVLTF	TGTGCCAGCAGCTTCTCTGGGGCCAACGTCCTGACTTTC
once	TRBV9	TRBJ2-7	NA	CASSPPLTGEQYF	TGTGCCAGCAGCCCCCCCCTTACGGGCGAGCAGTACTTC
NA	TRBV12-3/TRBV12-4	TRBJ2-7	TRBD1	CASSRGIYEQYF	TGTGCCAGCAGCAGGGGGATTTACGAGCAGTACTTC
NA	TRBV13	TRBJ1-1	NA	CASSLTVGEAFF	TGTGCCAGCAGCTTAACAGTAGGCGAAGCTTTCTTT
few	TRBV30	TRBJ2-1	TRBD1	CAAKWGQGISYNEQFF	TGTGCCGCAAAATGGGGACAGGGAATCTCCTACAATGAGCAGTTCTTC